The clone carrying this TCR beta chain was recorded many times. Its cognate antigen is unknown. The sample comes from a study of regulatory T cells in long-lasting Graves disease. Germline CDR1 and CDR2: SQVTM and ANQGSEA. V lost 2 bases, J lost 2 bases, and 4 bases lay in between. The CDR3 is 11 residues long. The time point denotes: persistent/refractory GD, antithyroid drugs over 5 years with positive TRAb. PBMC-derived RNA was used for the TCR library. CDR3 regions were amplified by Arm-PCR using iRepertoire HTBI primers to build TCR beta libraries. In the original processing: Identified segments across samples numbered about 64 TRBV and around 13 TRBJ. TCRdb ran MiXCR on the multiplex PCR reads and lists one entry per CDR3 protein. V and J calls and clone size were set by TCRdb, not the authors. This table has around 460,000 distinct CDR3 sequences, less than 25% appearing once. Points from the study as a whole: Accuracy could have been hurt by small sample size. When disease was persistent, TRBV28, TRBJ1-2 and TRBJ2-5 were the favored segments.

V gene TRBV29-1 combines with J gene TRBJ2-7; no reliable D call. This clonotype originated in a female donor with Graves disease. The sample consisted of peripheral blood mononuclear cells (PBMCs), taken when the disease was refractory, from a patient treated with antithyroid drugs. Here the CDR3 DNA reads TGCAGCGTTGAAACCACCTACGAGCAGTACTTC. Translating it yields CSVETTYEQYF.